This passage covers 10 T cell receptor beta chains from one sample sequenced in a study of OX40 agonist ivuxolimab in advanced cancers. Only in-frame clones appear in the TCRdb table, and some are missing; sequencing was by immunoSEQ multiplex PCR. Of tens of thousands of clones listed, around 90% are singletons. The sequencing here drew on CD4+ or CD8+ T cells sorted from blood, taken in a trial of the OX40 agonist ivuxolimab. These receptors came from an adult with an advanced solid tumor such as melanoma, head and neck, liver or kidney cancer.

The gene calls are TRBV11-2 and TRBJ2-4; 10 nucleotides match TRBD1. With V trimmed by 4 bases and J by 2 bases, 11 bases remained unmatched. CDR1 SGHAT and CDR2 FQNNGV come from the germline V gene. The CDR3 covers 18 residues. The CDR3 sequence is CASSSAPGQGGTKNIQYF. For the CDR3, the DNA is TGTGCCAGCAGCTCCGCCCCCGGACAGGGGGGGACCAAAAACATTCAGTACTTC.

V gene TRBV19 combines with J gene TRBJ2-6; 9 bases agree with TRBD2. Trimming cost V 4 bases and J 0 bases; bases outside gene matches: 4. CDR3 length: 17 residues. Per germline, CDR1 LNHDA and CDR2 SQIVND (reference sequence). CDR3 amino acids: CASSKTSGSSGANVLTF. Written as DNA, the CDR3 is TGTGCCAGTAGTAAGACTAGCGGAAGCTCTGGGGCCAACGTCCTGACTTTC.

V usage is TRBV7-2 and J usage is TRBJ2-1, with 8 bases aligning to TRBD1. The CDR3 is 15 amino acids. Trimming took 6 bases from V and 4 from J; bases not matched to a gene: 8. Per the germline V gene, CDR1 is SGHTA and CDR2 is FQGNSA. DNA for the CDR3: TGTGCCAGCAGAACGGACAGGGCCGGTTACAATGAGCAGTTCTTC. Protein product: CASRTDRAGYNEQFF.

The chain is built from TRBV5-1 and TRBJ1-4; D gene unclear. Germline CDR1 SGHRS, CDR2 YFSETQ. Trimming shortened V by 0 bases and J by 5 bases, and 11 bases separated the two germline ends. The CDR3 is 15 amino acids. Written as DNA, the CDR3 is TGCGCCAGCAGCTTGGAGTGGGCCTACAATGAAAAACTGTTTTTT. Its translation is CASSLEWAYNEKLFF.

A single count supports this clone. The chain combines TRBV7-9 with TRBJ1-2; D may be TRBD1 (5 bases). The CDR3 extends over 16 amino acids. Trimming removed 1 base at V and 7 bases at J, with 19 bases between. The germline gives CDR1 SEHNR, CDR2 FQNEAQ (reference sequence). The chain's CDR3 is CASSLGGWQGKGGYTF. The CDR3 DNA reads as TGTGCCAGCAGCTTAGGAGGTTGGCAGGGAAAGGGTGGCTACACCTTC.

This clone was detected once. The chain is built from TRBV27 and TRBJ1-1; 7 nucleotides align to TRBD1. This CDR3 is 12 amino acids long. CDR1 is MNHEY and CDR2 is SMNVEV in the germline V gene (reference sequence). The V and J ends lost 5 bases and 11 bases, in that order; junction bases with no gene match: 8. CDR3 in DNA: TGTGCCAGCAGTCGGGACAGAATCACCGCTTTCTTT. Translating gives CASSRDRITAFF.

This rearrangement joins TRBV10-2 to TRBJ2-7; 7 bases fit TRBD2. CDR1 and CDR2 from the germline V gene are WSHSY and SAAADI. The CDR3 is 14 amino acids. Trimming cost V 8 bases and J 0 bases; bases outside gene matches: 7. The DNA for the CDR3 is TGCGCCAGCTTTCGGGCTAGCGGCTCCTACGAGCAGTACTTC. Amino acid sequence: CASFRASGSYEQYF.

The chain has TRBV15 and TRBJ1-1; D uncertain. This CDR3 comprises 14 residues. CDR1 and CDR2 from the germline V gene are LNHNV and YYDKDF (reference sequence). The V gene lost 1 base and the J gene lost 1 base, with 7 bases spanning the gap. In nucleotides, the CDR3 is TGTGCCACCAGCAGAGGGGGAAAGAACACTGAAGCTTTCTTT. Translated: CATSRGGKNTEAFF.

The V call is TRBV7-3, the J call TRBJ2-2; 9 bases agree with TRBD2. Per the germline V gene, CDR1 is SGHTA and CDR2 is FQGTGA. The CDR3 contains 14 residues. J lost 5 bases, V lost 5 bases, and 3 bases had no gene match. The CDR3 DNA reads TGTGCCAGCAGCCGACTAGCGGTAACCGGGGAGCTGTTTTTT. Translation: CASSRLAVTGELFF.

The chain has TRBV6-6 and TRBJ1-1; the match to TRBD1 covers 7 bases. This CDR3 contains 14 residues. The V and J ends lost 5 bases and 1 base, in that order; junction bases with no gene match: 4. Germline CDR1 reads MNHNY; CDR2 reads SVGAGI (reference sequence). The CDR3 region is CASSHRGQNTEAFF. The CDR3 region has the DNA TGTGCCAGCAGTCACAGGGGCCAGAACACTGAAGCTTTCTTT.